Listed here are 15 T cell receptor beta chains from one sample, sequenced in a study of T-cell memory formation after mild COVID-19. From the 5' RACE reads, TCRdb called clonotypes with MiXCR, one entry per CDR3 protein. The sample shows roughly 480,000 distinct CDR3 sequences, 25% of them seen only once. Sequencing input: PBMCs or a T cell subset sorted from them (not recorded which). These receptor sequences come from an adult woman who had mild COVID-19 (a few samples of this study predate the infection). Cell type and time point are not known.

The rearrangement uses TRBV6-5 and TRBJ2-3; TRBD2 agrees at 11 bases. The V gene end was trimmed by 6 bases and the J gene end by 5 bases; junction bases not matched to a gene: 7. CDR1 and CDR2 (germline): MNHEY, SVGAGI. This CDR3 has 15 amino acids. CDR3 DNA: TGTGCCAGCAGGTATAGCGGGAGGGCCCGAGATACGCAGTATTTT. It specifies CASRYSGRARDTQYF.

This clonotype appeared a few times. The chain links TRBV10-2 to TRBJ2-3; either TRBD1 or TRBD2 may supply D (6 bases each). Trimming pared 6 bases from V and 1 base from J, leaving 14 bases between. This CDR3 spans 15 amino acids. Germline V gives CDR1 WSHSY, CDR2 SAAADI. The CDR3 spells CASRRPGAGTDTQYF. DNA for the CDR3: TGCGCCAGCAGGAGACCGGGGGCTGGCACAGATACGCAGTATTTT.

The chain links TRBV24-1 to TRBJ1-2; TRBD1 matches at 8 bases. Germline V gene data show CDR1 as KGHDR and CDR2 as SFDVKD. The length of the CDR3 is 14 residues. Germline trimming cut 3 bases from V and 4 bases from J; bases unmatched to any gene: 3. The CDR3 coding sequence is TGTGCCACCAGTGATCAGGGGGCGGTCTATGGCTACACCTTC. This translates into CATSDQGAVYGYTF.

The rearrangement uses TRBV27 and TRBJ2-4; TRBD2 matches 7 bases. V was clipped by 7 bases and J by 0 bases; unmatched bases: 12. Germline V gives CDR1 MNHEY, CDR2 SMNVEV (reference sequence). The CDR3 runs to 17 residues. Written as DNA, the CDR3 is TGTGCCAGCACCCAGGTCGGGGGGAGACTAGCCAAAAACATTCAGTACTTC. This gives the protein CASTQVGGRLAKNIQYF.

The rearrangement joins TRBV7-2 to TRBJ1-2, with D unresolved. CDR1 is SGHTA and CDR2 is FQGNSA in the germline V gene. V dropped 5 bases and J dropped 8 bases, with 18 bases sitting between them. The CDR3 is 14 residues long. The DNA for the CDR3 is TGTGCCAGCAGCAGAGGGAATTGGCCCTGGGGCTACACCTTC. Amino acids: CASSRGNWPWGYTF.

This clonotype was recorded at least ten times. Its ends do not fully match the called genes, so a read error is possible. The chain uses TRBV7-7 and TRBJ2-3; a weak D match, TRBD2 (6 bases). This CDR3 contains 15 residues. CDR1 SSHAT and CDR2 FNYEAQ come from the germline V gene (reference sequence). Here the CDR3 DNA reads TGTGCTAGCAGCTCGGGACTTTCGAGCACAGATACGCAGTATTTT. Amino acid sequence: CASSSGLSSTDTQYF.

The chain couples TRBV24-1 to TRBJ2-2; TRBD1 aligns across 10 bases. The CDR3 has 15 amino acids. Germline V gene sequence: CDR1 KGHDR, CDR2 SFDVKD. V lost 4 bases and J lost 3; bases outside the gene matches: 1. CDR3 nucleotides: TGTGCCACCAGTGAGGGGACAGGGGACACCGGGGAGCTGTTTTTT. Amino acids: CATSEGTGDTGELFF.

In nucleotides, the CDR3 is TGCAGCGCCCATGGGACTAGCGCTGAGCAGTTCTTC. This gives the protein CSAHGTSAEQFF. V is TRBV29-1 and J is TRBJ2-1; 10 bases are shared with TRBD2. The trim removed 7 bases at V and 9 bases at J, leaving 6 bases unmatched. Germline CDR1 is SQVTM and CDR2 is ANQGSEA. The CDR3 totals 12 residues.

This rearrangement joins TRBV6-5 to TRBJ2-2; 8 bases align to TRBD1. In germline, CDR1 is MNHEY, CDR2 SVGAGI. The V and J ends lost 1 base and 6 bases, in that order; junction bases with no gene match: 7. The CDR3 consists of 16 residues. The CDR3 here is CASSYLSQTGAGELFF. In DNA form, the CDR3 reads TGTGCCAGCAGTTACTTGAGTCAGACAGGGGCCGGGGAGCTGTTTTTT.

This clonotype appeared a few times. The chain links TRBV27 to TRBJ2-1, with 7 bases that match TRBD1. This CDR3 spans 16 amino acids. V lost 1 base and J lost 0; bases outside the gene matches: 3. The germline V gene has CDR1 MNHEY and CDR2 SMNVEV (reference sequence). The CDR3 is CASSLWTGSSYNEQFF. The DNA of the CDR3 is TGTGCCAGCAGTTTATGGACAGGCAGCTCCTACAATGAGCAGTTCTTC.

This clonotype was seen only a few times. The J gene is TRBJ2-7, the V gene TRBV7-2, with 13 bases aligning to TRBD2. The V segment lost 2 bases and the J segment 4 bases; nucleotides outside the gene matches: 2. This CDR3 is built from 15 residues. CDR1 is SGHTA and CDR2 is FQGNSA in the germline V gene. CDR3 residues: CASSLQTSGGYEQYF. The CDR3 bases are TGTGCCAGCAGCTTACAGACTAGCGGGGGGTACGAGCAGTACTTC.

This clonotype has only a few counts. The chain has TRBV25-1 and TRBJ2-2, with D possibly called TRBD1 or TRBD2 (5 bases each). Germline V gene sequence: CDR1 MGHDK, CDR2 SYGVNS. V was pared by 4 bases and J by 0 bases, with 15 bases between. CDR3 length equals 17 residues. The CDR3 DNA reads as TGTGCCAGCAGTGCCTCGCCAGGGACCCCGAACACCGGGGAGCTGTTTTTT. Translation: CASSASPGTPNTGELFF.

The chain joins TRBV6-5 to TRBJ2-7; 8 bases are a match to TRBD1. The CDR3 loop spans 15 amino acids. Germline trimming cut 0 bases from V and 2 bases from J; bases unmatched to any gene: 3. CDR1 is MNHEY and CDR2 is SVGAGI in the germline V gene. The CDR3 sequence is CASSYSTGVTYEQYF. DNA of the CDR3: TGTGCCAGCAGTTACTCGACAGGGGTTACCTACGAGCAGTACTTC.

The chain combines TRBV5-1 with TRBJ2-2, with TRBD2 identical over 7 bases. Germline trimming cut 0 bases from V and 4 bases from J; bases unmatched to any gene: 6. CDR3 length equals 16 residues. Germline-derived CDR1 and CDR2 are SGHRS and YFSETQ. The CDR3 region is CASSLGGPSGTGELFF. CDR3 DNA sequence: TGCGCCAGCAGCTTGGGAGGCCCTAGCGGCACCGGGGAGCTGTTTTTT.

This clonotype was counted between two and nine times. V and J are TRBV20-1 and TRBJ1-1, with D perhaps matching TRBD1 (5 bases). Germline V gene sequence: CDR1 DFQATT, CDR2 SNEGSKA (reference sequence). The CDR3 runs 13 residues. The ends were cut back, 4 bases at V and 2 bases at J, with 11 bases in the middle. The CDR3 is CSATGKRNTEAFF. The CDR3 DNA is TGCAGTGCTACAGGGAAGAGAAACACTGAAGCTTTCTTT.